This T cell receptor beta chain was obtained from a study of T cells in Graves' hyperthyroidism and ophthalmopathy. Diagnoses used clinical symptoms, serum thyroxine and TRAb, thyroid ultrasound and orbital computed tomography. The ends were cut back, 5 bases at V and 0 bases at J, with 8 bases in the middle. The length of the CDR3 is 13 residues. Amplified TCR beta CDR3 regions derived from RNA transcripts. With the HTBI primer set, the TCR CDR3 went through a first round of RT-PCR. TCRdb reprocessed the multiplex PCR reads with MiXCR, giving one entry per CDR3 protein. The table records 95,000 to 100,000 distinct CDR3 sequences, around 50% of them present only once. Notes on the study in general: Separation of ophthalmopathy from stable hyperthyroidism was achieved by a 13 V-J model. Before onset, ophthalmopathy was predicted by the model a median approximately 6.5 months earlier.

This clonotype was found many times. Its antigen is as yet unknown. The sequencing input was blood. The genes are TRBV12-3 or TRBV12-4 and TRBJ2-7, with D perhaps given as TRBD1 or TRBD2 (5 bases each). This sequence was found in a middle-aged woman with Graves' hyperthyroidism. The CDR3 coding sequence is TGTGCCAGCAGTAGGGACGACTCCTACGAGCAGTACTTC. Residues: CASSRDDSYEQYF.